This is a list of T cell receptor beta chains from one sample in a study of blood T cell repertoires in COVID-19. TCRdb keeps only in-frame clones here, not all; method: immunoSEQ multiplex PCR. The sample contains 250,000 to 400,000 clones, 88% of which appear only once. Source material: peripheral blood. These receptors were collected from a woman in her twenties or thirties with COVID-19, enrolled during active disease. Both conserved end residues are trimmed from each CDR3. Fields, in order: clone size, D gene, J gene, V gene, CDR3 protein. The D gene is left open where the match is weak. Clone size appears in some rows only: once, few, many, or a class for an expanded clone.

abundance: once; d_gene: TRBD2; j_gene: TRBJ2-5; v_gene: TRBV10-2; CDR3aa: ASRKRGVQETQY
abundance: -; d_gene: -; j_gene: TRBJ1-6; v_gene: TRBV19; CDR3aa: ASSPLGTYNSPLH
abundance: -; d_gene: TRBD2; j_gene: TRBJ2-3; v_gene: TRBV4-2; CDR3aa: ASSQVGRGGTDTQY
abundance: -; d_gene: -; j_gene: TRBJ2-5; v_gene: TRBV28; CDR3aa: ASTLNMDIAETQY
abundance: once; d_gene: -; j_gene: TRBJ1-2; v_gene: TRBV5-5; CDR3aa: ASSPTGSSANYGYT
abundance: few; d_gene: -; j_gene: TRBJ2-7; v_gene: TRBV4-1; CDR3aa: ASSPSGSTTYEQY
abundance: -; d_gene: TRBD2; j_gene: TRBJ2-7; v_gene: TRBV5-1; CDR3aa: ASSLQTSGPSYEQY
abundance: -; d_gene: -; j_gene: TRBJ1-2; v_gene: TRBV19; CDR3aa: ASSSLFPGRRGYT
abundance: -; d_gene: -; j_gene: TRBJ2-3; v_gene: TRBV28; CDR3aa: ATSTTDTQY
abundance: once; d_gene: -; j_gene: TRBJ1-1; v_gene: TRBV5-1; CDR3aa: ASSLEGVHAEAF
abundance: once; d_gene: -; j_gene: TRBJ2-3; v_gene: TRBV7-3; CDR3aa: ASSLSGVRDTQY
abundance: -; d_gene: TRBD2; j_gene: TRBJ2-1; v_gene: TRBV9; CDR3aa: ASSEGLAGYNEQF
abundance: -; d_gene: -; j_gene: TRBJ1-2; v_gene: TRBV5-1; CDR3aa: ASSLAMGDISNYGYT
abundance: -; d_gene: -; j_gene: TRBJ2-1; v_gene: TRBV10-3; CDR3aa: AISEFRAGFQF
abundance: -; d_gene: -; j_gene: TRBJ1-2; v_gene: TRBV27; CDR3aa: ASRGINNYGYT
abundance: -; d_gene: -; j_gene: TRBJ1-2; v_gene: TRBV5-1; CDR3aa: ASSADSYGYT
abundance: -; d_gene: TRBD1; j_gene: TRBJ1-1; v_gene: TRBV2; CDR3aa: ASRRQGSSMNTEAF
abundance: -; d_gene: TRBD1; j_gene: TRBJ1-6; v_gene: TRBV5-1; CDR3aa: ASSLEATGGLAPLH